This TCR beta chain was documented in a study of blood T cells in healthy people across ages. Study-level findings and limits: The fall in TCR beta diversity per million T cells was roughly linear with age.

The germline V gene has CDR1 LGHNT and CDR2 FRNRAP. V dropped 1 base and J dropped 4; count of bases not matched to a gene: 9. The CDR3 is made up of 17 amino acids. Together with a sample-barcoded 5' primer, a J-beta primer mix was included in a second PCR lasting about 7 to 12 cycles. TCRdb redid the calling of the 5' RACE reads with MiXCR, one entry per CDR3 protein. The sample yields 1.5 million to 2 million distinct CDR3 sequences, 28% seen once. The study recruited healthy Caucasian donors from Russia who were aged about 6 to 95. Every sample yielded at least 6.5 million isolated PBMCs. This clonotype was seen more than once but under ten times. Antigen specificity is unknown.

This TCR was recovered from a woman in her 30s in good health. This chain links TRBV12-5 with TRBJ1-1, with TRBD1 matching over 10 bases. Input material: blood. The CDR3 spells CASGLETGGLSATEAFF. Here the CDR3 DNA reads TGTGCTAGTGGTTTGGAGACAGGGGGCCTTTCCGCCACTGAAGCTTTCTTT.